This T cell receptor beta chain comes out of a study of tumor and adjacent non-tumor tissue in lung cancer. CDR1 and CDR2 (germline): SGHNT, YENEEA. V shed 0 bases and J shed 8 bases, with 20 bases lying between them. This CDR3 spans 17 amino acids. TCRbeta libraries were built with three rounds of nested PCR, modified from ARM-PCR. TCRdb reanalysed the multiplex PCR reads using MiXCR and keeps one entry per CDR3 protein. Here the sample spans roughly 120,000 distinct CDR3 sequences, roughly 75% being singletons. For this clonotype: The conserved final phenylalanine or tryptophan is absent from the CDR3, which likely points to a read error.

The template was RNA from unsorted bulk tissue. The source is a woman aged 55-69 years with non-small cell lung cancer. Sequences were obtained from lung tumor tissue. The chain links TRBV11-3 to TRBJ2-1, with D perhaps TRBD2 (6 bases). CDR3 sequence: CASSLELSIGSHYEQFI. The DNA for the CDR3 is TGTGCCAGCAGCTTAGAGTTGAGTATCGGGAGCCACTATGAGCAGTTCATC.